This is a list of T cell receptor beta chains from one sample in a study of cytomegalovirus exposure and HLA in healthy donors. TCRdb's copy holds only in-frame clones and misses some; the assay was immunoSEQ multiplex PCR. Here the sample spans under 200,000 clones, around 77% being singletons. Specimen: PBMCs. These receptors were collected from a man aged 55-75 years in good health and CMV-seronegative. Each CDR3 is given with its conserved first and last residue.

CASLARRTNTDTQYF,TRBV28
CASSPQGLAGDYEQYF,TRBV19
CASSPAGQGMGGLNGYTF,TRBV4-2
CAISDGTEAFF,TRBV10-3
CASRGQNSYNEQFF,TRBV11-2
CASSEAAGARDTQYF,TRBV6-4
CSVLGTGGRPRQYF,TRBV29-1
CASSSSLGQGLLGANVLTF,TRBV5-1
CASSRSPGGGNEKLFF,TRBV4-2
CASSQEIGSGGSPPGQETQYF,TRBV14